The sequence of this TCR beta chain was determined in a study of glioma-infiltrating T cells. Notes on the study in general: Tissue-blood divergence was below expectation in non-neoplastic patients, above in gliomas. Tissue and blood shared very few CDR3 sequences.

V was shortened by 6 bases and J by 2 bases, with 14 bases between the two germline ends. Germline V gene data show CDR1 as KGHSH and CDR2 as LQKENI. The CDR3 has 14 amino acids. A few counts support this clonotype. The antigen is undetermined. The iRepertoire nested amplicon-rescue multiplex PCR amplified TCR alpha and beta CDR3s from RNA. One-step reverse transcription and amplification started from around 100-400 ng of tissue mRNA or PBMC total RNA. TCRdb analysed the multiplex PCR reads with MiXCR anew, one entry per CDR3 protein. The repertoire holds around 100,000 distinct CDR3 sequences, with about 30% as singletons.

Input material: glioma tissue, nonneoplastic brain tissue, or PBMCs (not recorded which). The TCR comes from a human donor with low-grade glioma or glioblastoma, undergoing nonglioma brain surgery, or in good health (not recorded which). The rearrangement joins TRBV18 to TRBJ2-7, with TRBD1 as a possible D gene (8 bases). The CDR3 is CASSQQGGAYEQYF. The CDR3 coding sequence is TGTGCCAGCTCGCAACAGGGGGGGGCCTACGAGCAGTACTTC.